The 6 T cell receptor beta chains presented below share a single source sample, sequenced in a study of OX40 agonist ivuxolimab in advanced cancers. Receptors were amplified or captured by the immunoSEQ multiplex PCR assay. TCRdb re-hosts the immuneACCESS table, in-frame sequences only. Its copies lack some clones; in the studies checked, an unresolved V gene accounts for under half of them, and the cause for the rest is not known. The sample contains about 45,000 clones, 80% of them found a single time. The ten largest make up around 9.3% of the sample. Sequences were derived from CD4+ or CD8+ T cells sorted from blood, sampled in a trial of the OX40 agonist ivuxolimab. These receptors were obtained from an adult with an advanced solid tumor such as melanoma, head and neck, liver or kidney cancer.

The V call is TRBV5-1, the J call TRBJ2-7; a weak D match, TRBD2 (5 bases). V was shortened by 2 bases and J by 2 bases, with 11 bases between the two germline ends. The CDR3 is 14 amino acids. Germline CDR1 SGHRS, CDR2 YFSETQ. The CDR3 sequence is CASSLSSPPYEQYF. The CDR3 bases are TGCGCCAGCAGCTTATCTAGCCCCCCCTACGAGCAGTACTTC.

This rearrangement joins TRBV25-1 to TRBJ2-1, with D maybe TRBD2 (6 bases). The V and J ends lost 3 bases and 7 bases respectively, with 13 bases between them. This CDR3 has 14 residues. The germline V gene has CDR1 MGHDK and CDR2 SYGVNS. Here the CDR3 DNA reads TGTGCCAGCAGTGATGCGGGGCTTAGGAATGAGCAGTTCTTC. It codes for CASSDAGLRNEQFF.

This chain links TRBV27 with TRBJ2-3; no clear D gene. This CDR3 is 15 amino acids long. CDR1 and CDR2 (germline): MNHEY, SMNVEV (reference sequence). V was cut by 5 bases and J by 2 bases, with 14 bases left in between. CDR3 nucleotides: TGTGCCAGCAGTGGCAGAACGATCTACACAGATACGCAGTATTTT. Its translation: CASSGRTIYTDTQYF.

The J gene is TRBJ1-1, the V gene TRBV5-1; unclear D gene. The CDR3 length is 16 residues. V gave up 0 bases and J gave up 2 bases, with 14 bases separating them. Germline CDR1 reads SGHRS; CDR2 reads YFSETQ. CDR3 bases: TGCGCCAGCAGCTTGGATCCTGGATCCTTAAACACTGAAGCTTTCTTT. Protein sequence: CASSLDPGSLNTEAFF. The full variable domain, its missing parts supplied by reference TRBV5-1 and TRBJ1-1, is KAGVTQTPRYLIKTRGQQVTLSCSPISGHRSVSWYQQTPGQGLQFLFEYFSETQRNKGNFPGRFSGRQFSNSRSEMNVSTLELGDSALYLCASSLDPGSLNTEAFFGQGTRLTVV.

V and J are TRBV7-9 and TRBJ2-1, with D perhaps matching TRBD1 or TRBD2 (6 bases each). V was pared by 1 base and J by 14 bases, with 12 bases between. The CDR3 spans 12 residues. Germline V gene data show CDR1 as SEHNR and CDR2 as FQNEAQ (reference sequence). The CDR3 nucleotides read TGTGCCAGCAGCTTAGTGTTAGGGGGGAAGTTCTTC. This translates into CASSLVLGGKFF.

The chain is built from TRBV30 and TRBJ1-2, with TRBD1 matching over 7 bases. Germline V gives CDR1 GTSNPN, CDR2 SVGIG (reference sequence). This CDR3 has 13 residues. The V segment lost 5 bases and the J segment 5 bases; nucleotides outside the gene matches: 8. The CDR3 bases are TGTGCCTGGGCAGGGGGGCTGGGGTATGGCTACACCTTC. Its translation: CAWAGGLGYGYTF. Full variable domain (outside the CDR3, taken from reference TRBV30 and TRBJ1-2): SQTIHQWPATLVQPVGSPLSLECTVEGTSNPNLYWYRQAAGRGLQLLFYSVGIGQISSEVPQNLSASRPQDRQFILSSKKLLLSDSGFYLCAWAGGLGYGYTFGSGTRLTVV.